This record covers a single TCR beta chain. This clonotype was counted ten times or more. The antigen it recognizes is unknown. Qualities for individual bases were not recorded, and no much larger clone is one base off. In the study, sorted CD4+ and CD8+ blood T cells from patients with severe aplastic anemia and from healthy subjects underwent deep sequencing of TCR repertoires. Ficoll-Paque density gradient centrifugation was used to isolate peripheral blood mononuclear cells. CD4+ and CD8+ T cells were sorted by FACS or magnetic beads before DNA extraction. Profiling of TCR beta VDJ combinations and CDR3 sequences used genomic DNA as the template. An Illumina HiSeq 2000 was the platform used for TCR repertoire sequencing. Regarding the original processing steps: TRBV/TRBJ rearrangement plots, CDR3 size and DJ length profiles, and Simpson's diversity index were used to evaluate the repertoires. The immunodominant clone was defined as the most abundant DNA sequence in deep sequencing data. CDR3 amino acid sequences were screened for sharing across subjects and compared with published repertoires and the VDJdb database. The public reads were quality trimmed at Q25 with fastp and then assembled into clones with MiXCR by TCRdb, keeping productive beta chains. Each CDR3 protein appears once, grouped with its most common genes and DNA. These V and J calls derive from TCRdb rather than the authors' analysis. The sample has around 64,000 distinct CDR3 sequences on record, around 55% of them singletons. Together, the top ten hold under 3% of the sample.

Deletion took 2 bases off V and 4 bases off J, with a span of 14 bases between the germline ends. The CDR3 has 14 amino acids, counting the end cysteine and phenylalanine. The CDR3 DNA has 42 bases and is translated from base 1. CDR1 and CDR2 are read off the germline V gene (reference sequence) as DFQATT and SNEGSKA. These data originate in a study of CD8+CD57+ T cells in acquired aplastic anemia (dated by TCRdb to the late 2010s). In the study overall: On average, sorted CD4+ and CD8+ cells yielded around 3.1 ug of extracted DNA, with a range of about 0.19 to 30 ug. For healthy donor samples, the average read count was about 10 million for CD4+ cells and 11.0 million for CD8+ cells. The research as a whole found: Roughly 30 CD8+ CDR3 sequences were found to be shared between patients and controls, but these sequences appeared to be highly expressed in patients and within the immunodominant clones of the patients. Patients and healthy controls showed no significant difference in CD8+ Simpson's diversity (P=0.060).

This TCR was recovered from a human donor in good health, serving as a control. The specimen sequenced was sorted CD4+, CD8+, or CD8+CD57+ T cells (not recorded which) from PBMCs. In this chain, TRBV20-1 is recombined with TRBJ1-1; a confident D gene designation cannot be given. The CDR3 amino acid sequence is: CSARRHSTPTEAFF. The sequenced DNA: TGCAGTGCTAGACGCCACTCAACGCCCACTGAAGCTTTCTTT.